This entry lists 9 T cell receptor beta chains sequenced from one sample in a study of Ad26.COV2.S vaccination and SARS-CoV-2 variants. Documented treatment: about 20 received Ad26.COV2.S at low or high dose, single or two shots; five or six received placebo; per-sample allocation not given. Material that was analyzed had been drawn on day 63 after the first vaccine or placebo injection. Method: immunoSEQ multiplex PCR; TCRdb's copy keeps in-frame clones and lacks some. This table has roughly 300,000 clones, roughly 90% appearing once. The starting material was peripheral blood, obtained in a trial of Ad26.COV2.S vaccine versus placebo. Receptor source: a person aged 18-65 years who received the Ad26.COV2.S COVID-19 vaccine or a placebo.

CDR3 region: CASSFNNEQFF. The CDR3 bases are TGTGCCAGCAGTTTCAACAATGAGCAGTTCTTC. The V and J genes are TRBV12-3 or TRBV12-4 and TRBJ2-1; D ambiguous. With 3 bases removed from V and 5 bases from J, the gap between germline ends came to 2 bases. The CDR3 contains 11 residues.

This chain connects TRBV9 to TRBJ1-2; 7 bases fit TRBD1. From germline, CDR1 is SGDLS and CDR2 YYNGEE. Trimming removed 4 bases from V and 8 bases from J; junction bases left unmatched: 14. CDR3 length equals 15 residues. The CDR3 here is CASSIGDSSSGGYTF. CDR3 DNA sequence: TGTGCCAGCAGCATAGGGGACAGTTCCTCTGGGGGCTACACCTTC.

In its sample, this clone was seen once. The chain combines TRBV30 with TRBJ2-3; 10 nucleotides agree with TRBD2. With V trimmed by 1 base and J by 5 bases, 3 bases remained unmatched. The CDR3 is 14 residues long. CDR1 and CDR2 from the germline V gene are GTSNPN and SVGIG (reference sequence). The CDR3 loop is CAWSGTSGIDTQYF. The CDR3 coding sequence is TGTGCCTGGAGTGGCACTAGCGGGATAGATACGCAGTATTTT.

The chain is built from TRBV9 and TRBJ2-3; D not resolved. CDR1 is SGDLS, CDR2 YYNGEE, per germline. The CDR3 has 13 residues. V was cut by 4 bases and J by 4 bases, with 10 bases left in between. The DNA for the CDR3 is TGTGCCAGCAGCCCGATACTGCCAGATACGCAGTATTTT. Translating it yields CASSPILPDTQYF.

CDR3 DNA sequence: TGTGCCAGCAGTGAATCAGGGGACCCTAATTCACCCCTCCACTTT. This codes for CASSESGDPNSPLHF. The V gene is TRBV2, the J gene TRBJ1-6, with TRBD1 as a possible D gene (6 bases). This CDR3 comprises 15 residues. Germline lookup yields CDR1 SNHLY and CDR2 FYNNEI. V lost 2 bases to trimming and J lost 6 bases, with 11 bases between them.

J is TRBJ2-7 and V is TRBV7-8; TRBD1 is a possible D gene (5 bases). V lost 3 bases to trimming and J lost 2 bases, with 11 bases between them. Germline CDR1 SGHVS, CDR2 FQNEAQ. CDR3 length: 14 amino acids. CDR3 DNA sequence: TGTGCCAGCAGCTTCGCTACAGGCGCCTACGAGCAGTACTTC. Residues: CASSFATGAYEQYF.

V gene TRBV5-1 combines with J gene TRBJ1-1; D unresolved. Germline CDR1 is SGHRS and CDR2 is YFSETQ. The CDR3 sequence is 16 residues long. Trimming removed 4 bases at V and 0 bases at J, with 16 bases between. DNA of the CDR3: TGCGCCAGCAGCCAGGAGACGGGTATTATGAACACTGAAGCTTTCTTT. Translated: CASSQETGIMNTEAFF.

This clone was observed a few times. The rearrangement joins TRBV5-1 to TRBJ1-1, with no clear D. Per germline, CDR1 SGHRS and CDR2 YFSETQ. Trimming removed 2 bases at V and 1 base at J, with 12 bases between. The CDR3 is made up of 15 amino acids. CDR3 protein: CASSLALAGNTEAFF. DNA for the CDR3: TGCGCCAGCAGCTTAGCGCTGGCAGGGAACACTGAAGCTTTCTTT.

The chain has TRBV12-3 or TRBV12-4 and TRBJ2-7, with D maybe TRBD1 (5 bases). This CDR3 is built from 13 residues. V was shortened by 3 bases and J by 5 bases, with 11 bases between the two germline ends. CDR3 sequence reads: CASSFQGMDEQYF. DNA of the CDR3: TGTGCCAGCAGTTTCCAGGGAATGGACGAGCAGTACTTC.